The clone carrying this T cell receptor (beta chain) was observed once. V was shortened by 6 bases and J by 6 bases, with 14 bases between the two germline ends. This CDR3 region has 13 residues. Germline values: CDR1 LNHNV, CDR2 YYDKDF (reference sequence). The data were taken from a study of cytomegalovirus exposure and HLA in healthy donors. The PCR used 60 Vbeta and 13 Jbeta primers. Libraries were prepared by immunoSEQ multiplex PCR; TCRdb keeps only in-frame clonotypes and omits some of them. The sample has about 140,000 clones, roughly 80% seen once. The rearrangement uses TRBV15 and TRBJ1-1; D might be TRBD1 (5 bases). The origin of this receptor is a woman between 50 and 59 years old in good health and CMV-seropositive. Material: PBMCs. CDR3 sequence reads: CATRDLGRPEAFF. CDR3 nucleotide sequence: TGTGCCACCAGGGACCTGGGGCGGCCTGAAGCTTTCTTT.